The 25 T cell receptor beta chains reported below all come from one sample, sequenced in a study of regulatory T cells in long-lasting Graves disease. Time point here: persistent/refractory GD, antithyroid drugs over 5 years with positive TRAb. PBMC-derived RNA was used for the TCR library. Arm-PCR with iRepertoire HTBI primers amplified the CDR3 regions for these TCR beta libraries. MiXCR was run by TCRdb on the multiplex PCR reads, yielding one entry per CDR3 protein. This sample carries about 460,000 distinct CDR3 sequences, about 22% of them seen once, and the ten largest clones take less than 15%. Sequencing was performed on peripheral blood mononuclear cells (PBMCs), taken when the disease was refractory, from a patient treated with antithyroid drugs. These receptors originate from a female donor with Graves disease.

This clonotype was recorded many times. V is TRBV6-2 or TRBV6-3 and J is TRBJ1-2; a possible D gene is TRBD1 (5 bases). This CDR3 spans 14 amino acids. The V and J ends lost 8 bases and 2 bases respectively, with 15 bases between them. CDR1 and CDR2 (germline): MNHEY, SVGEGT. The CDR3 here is CASRPGRQNYGYTF. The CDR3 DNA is TGTGCCAGCCGCCCGGGACGACAAAACTATGGCTACACCTTC.

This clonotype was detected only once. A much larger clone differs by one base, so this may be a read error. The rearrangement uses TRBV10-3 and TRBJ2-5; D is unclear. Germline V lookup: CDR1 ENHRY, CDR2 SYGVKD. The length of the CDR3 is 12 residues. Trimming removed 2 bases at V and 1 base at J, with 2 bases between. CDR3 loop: CAISEIQETQYF. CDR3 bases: TGTGCCATCAGTGAGATCCAAGAGACCCAGTACTTC.

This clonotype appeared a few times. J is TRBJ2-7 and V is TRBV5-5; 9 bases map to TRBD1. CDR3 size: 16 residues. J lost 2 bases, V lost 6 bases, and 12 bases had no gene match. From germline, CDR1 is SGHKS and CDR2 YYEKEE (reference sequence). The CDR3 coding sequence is TGTGCCAGCACCCAATCGGGACAGGGTTCCCCCTACGAGCAGTACTTC. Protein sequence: CASTQSGQGSPYEQYF.

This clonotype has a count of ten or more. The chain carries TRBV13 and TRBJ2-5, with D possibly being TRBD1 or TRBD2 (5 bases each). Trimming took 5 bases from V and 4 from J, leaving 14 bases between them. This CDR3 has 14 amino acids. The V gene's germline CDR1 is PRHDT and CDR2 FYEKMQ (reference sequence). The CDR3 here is CASSPSPGAETQYF. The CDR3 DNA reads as TGTGCCAGCAGCCCCAGCCCCGGGGCAGAGACCCAGTACTTC.

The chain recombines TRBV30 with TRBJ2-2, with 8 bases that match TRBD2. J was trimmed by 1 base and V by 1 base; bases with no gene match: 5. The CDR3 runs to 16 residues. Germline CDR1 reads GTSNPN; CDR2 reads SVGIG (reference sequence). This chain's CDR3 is CAWSGGLAVNTGELFF. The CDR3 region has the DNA TGTGCCTGGAGTGGAGGACTAGCAGTGAACACCGGGGAGCTGTTTTTT. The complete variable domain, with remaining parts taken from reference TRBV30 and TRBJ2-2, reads SQTIHQWPATLVQPVGSPLSLECTVEGTSNPNLYWYRQAAGRGLQLLFYSVGIGQISSEVPQNLSASRPQDRQFILSSKKLLLSDSGFYLCAWSGGLAVNTGELFFGEGSRLTVL.

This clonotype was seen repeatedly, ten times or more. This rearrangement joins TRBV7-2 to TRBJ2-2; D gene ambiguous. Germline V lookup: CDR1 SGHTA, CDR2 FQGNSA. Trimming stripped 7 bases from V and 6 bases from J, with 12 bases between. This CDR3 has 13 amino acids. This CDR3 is CASTLPVAGELFF. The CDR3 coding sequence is TGTGCCAGCACCCTACCGGTGGCCGGGGAGCTGTTTTTT. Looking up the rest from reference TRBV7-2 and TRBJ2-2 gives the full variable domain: GAGVSQSPSNKVTEKGKDVELRCDPISGHTALYWYRQSLGQGLEFLIYFQGNSAPDKSGLPSDRFSAERTGGSVSTLTIQRTQQEDSAVYLCASTLPVAGELFFGEGSRLTVL.

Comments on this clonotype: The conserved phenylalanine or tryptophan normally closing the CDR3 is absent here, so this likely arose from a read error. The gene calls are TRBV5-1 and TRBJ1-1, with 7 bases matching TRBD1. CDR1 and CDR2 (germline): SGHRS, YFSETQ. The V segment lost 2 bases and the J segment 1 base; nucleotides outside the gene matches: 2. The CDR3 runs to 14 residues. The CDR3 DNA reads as TGCGCCAGCAGCTTCGCAGGGGGGAACACTGAAGCTTTCCTT. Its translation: CASSFAGGNTEAFL.

CDR3 loop: CASAPSINQPQHF. In DNA form, the CDR3 reads TGTGCCAGTGCCCCTTCCATCAATCAGCCCCAGCATTTT. The rearrangement uses TRBV19 and TRBJ1-5; D uncertain. The V gene lost 8 bases and the J gene lost 3 bases, with 11 bases spanning the gap. The germline V gene encodes CDR1 LNHDA and CDR2 SQIVND (reference sequence). CDR3 length: 13 residues.

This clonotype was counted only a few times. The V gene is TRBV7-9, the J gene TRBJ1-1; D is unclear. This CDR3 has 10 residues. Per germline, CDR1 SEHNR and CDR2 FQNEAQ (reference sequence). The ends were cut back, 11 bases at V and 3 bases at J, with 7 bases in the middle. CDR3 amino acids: CAGQYTEAFF. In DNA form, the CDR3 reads TGTGCCGGTCAGTACACTGAAGCTTTCTTT.

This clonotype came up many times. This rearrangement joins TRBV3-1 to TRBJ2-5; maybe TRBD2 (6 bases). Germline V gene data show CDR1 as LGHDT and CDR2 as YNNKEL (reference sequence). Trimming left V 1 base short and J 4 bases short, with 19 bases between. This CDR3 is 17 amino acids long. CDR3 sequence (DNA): TGTGCCAGCAGCCAAGGCCCCACGGGTGTGGGGGGAGAGACCCAGTACTTC. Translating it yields CASSQGPTGVGGETQYF.

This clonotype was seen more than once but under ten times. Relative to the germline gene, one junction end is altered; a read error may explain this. This CDR3 reads CASSLTGYGHTF. CDR3 nucleotides: TGTGCCAGCAGTCTCACAGGGTATGGCCACACCTTC. The chain combines TRBV28 with TRBJ1-2, with a tentative D call TRBD1 (6 bases). This CDR3 spans 12 amino acids. Germline V lookup: CDR1 MDHEN, CDR2 SYDVKM.

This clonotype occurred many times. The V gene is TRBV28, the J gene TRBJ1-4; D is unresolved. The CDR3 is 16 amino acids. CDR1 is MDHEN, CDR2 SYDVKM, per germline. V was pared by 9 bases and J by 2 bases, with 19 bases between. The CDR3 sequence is CARPTSPAGTNEKLFF. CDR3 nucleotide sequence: TGTGCCAGGCCGACAAGTCCCGCGGGTACTAATGAAAAACTGTTTTTT.

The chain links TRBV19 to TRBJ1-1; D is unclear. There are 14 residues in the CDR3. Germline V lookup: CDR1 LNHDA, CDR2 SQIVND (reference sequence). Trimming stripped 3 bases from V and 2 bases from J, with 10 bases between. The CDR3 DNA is TGTGCCAGTAGTATTCAGTTCCTTAACACTGAAGCTTTCTTT. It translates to CASSIQFLNTEAFF.

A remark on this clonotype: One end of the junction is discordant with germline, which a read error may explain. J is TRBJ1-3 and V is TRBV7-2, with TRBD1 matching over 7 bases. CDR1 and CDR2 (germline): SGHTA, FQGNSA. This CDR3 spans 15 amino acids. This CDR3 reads CASSWTGTSGNTMYF. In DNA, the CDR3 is TGTGCCAGCAGCTGGACAGGAACCTCTGGAAACACCATGTATTTT.

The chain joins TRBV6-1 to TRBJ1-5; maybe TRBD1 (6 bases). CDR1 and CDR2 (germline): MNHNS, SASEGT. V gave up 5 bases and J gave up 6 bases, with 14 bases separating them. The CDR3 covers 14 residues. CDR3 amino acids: CASSHGQRGQPQHF. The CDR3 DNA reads TGTGCCAGCAGTCATGGACAGCGCGGTCAGCCCCAGCATTTT.

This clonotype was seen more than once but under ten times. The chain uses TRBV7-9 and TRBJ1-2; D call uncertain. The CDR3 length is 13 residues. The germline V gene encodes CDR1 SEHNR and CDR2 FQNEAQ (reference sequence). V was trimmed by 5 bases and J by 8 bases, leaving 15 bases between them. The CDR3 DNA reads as TGTGCCAGCAGCCCGCCCAGCCCAGAGGGCTACACCTTC. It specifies CASSPPSPEGYTF.

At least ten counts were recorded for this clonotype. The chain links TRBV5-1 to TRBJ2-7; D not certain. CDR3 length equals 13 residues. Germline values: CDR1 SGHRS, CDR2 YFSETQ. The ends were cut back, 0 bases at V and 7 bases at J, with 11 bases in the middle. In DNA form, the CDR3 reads TGCGCCAGCAGCTTGGCCTCAACATTGGAGCAGTACTTC. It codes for CASSLASTLEQYF.

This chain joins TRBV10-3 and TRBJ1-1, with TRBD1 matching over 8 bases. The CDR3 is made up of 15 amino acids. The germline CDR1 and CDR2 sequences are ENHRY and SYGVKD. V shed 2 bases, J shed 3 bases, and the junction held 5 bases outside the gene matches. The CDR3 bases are TGTGCCATCAGTGAGCGGGGACAGGACGACACTGAAGCTTTCTTT. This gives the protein CAISERGQDDTEAFF.

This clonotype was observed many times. In DNA form, the CDR3 reads TGTGCCAGCAGTGTTAACGGCCTACTCACTGAAGCTTTCTTT. Residues: CASSVNGLLTEAFF. This chain connects TRBV6-1 to TRBJ1-1; D is undetermined. V was cut by 4 bases and J by 4 bases, with 13 bases left in between. The CDR3 runs 14 residues. Germline values: CDR1 MNHNS, CDR2 SASEGT.

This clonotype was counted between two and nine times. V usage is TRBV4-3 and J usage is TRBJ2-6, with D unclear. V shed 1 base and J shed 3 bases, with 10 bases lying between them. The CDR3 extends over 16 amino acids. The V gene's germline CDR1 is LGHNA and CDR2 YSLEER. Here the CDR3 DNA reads TGCGCCAGCAGCCAAGGGGTCGGTGGTGGGGCCAACGTCCTGACTTTC. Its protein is CASSQGVGGGANVLTF.

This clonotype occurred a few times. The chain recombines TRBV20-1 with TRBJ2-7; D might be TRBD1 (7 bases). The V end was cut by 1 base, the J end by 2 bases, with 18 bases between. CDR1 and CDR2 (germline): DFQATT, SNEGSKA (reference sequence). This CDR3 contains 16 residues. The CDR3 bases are TGCAGTGCTAGAGGTTGGCGGGACAGTATAACCTACGAGCAGTACTTC. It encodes CSARGWRDSITYEQYF.

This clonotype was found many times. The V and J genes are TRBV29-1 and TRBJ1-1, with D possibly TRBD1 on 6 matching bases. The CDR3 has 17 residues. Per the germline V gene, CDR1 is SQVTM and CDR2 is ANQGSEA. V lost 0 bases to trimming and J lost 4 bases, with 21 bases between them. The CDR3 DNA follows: TGCAGCGTTGAAGATTACATAACAGGGCATAGATCCACTGAAGCTTTCTTT. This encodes CSVEDYITGHRSTEAFF.

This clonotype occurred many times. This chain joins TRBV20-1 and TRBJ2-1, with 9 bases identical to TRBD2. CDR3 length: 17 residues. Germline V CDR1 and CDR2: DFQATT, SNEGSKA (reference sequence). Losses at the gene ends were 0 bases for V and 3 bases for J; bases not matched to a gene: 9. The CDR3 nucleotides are TGCAGTGCTAGAGATCCATTAGCGGGAGTCATCTACAATGAGCAGTTCTTC. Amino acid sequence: CSARDPLAGVIYNEQFF.

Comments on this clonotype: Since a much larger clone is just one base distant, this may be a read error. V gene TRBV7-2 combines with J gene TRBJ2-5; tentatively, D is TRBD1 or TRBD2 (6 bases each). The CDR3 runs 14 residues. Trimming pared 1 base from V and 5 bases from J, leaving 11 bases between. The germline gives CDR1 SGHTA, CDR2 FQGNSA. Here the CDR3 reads CASSLETGGETQYF. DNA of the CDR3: TGTGCCAGCAGCTTAGAGACAGGAGGGGAGACCCAGTACTTC.

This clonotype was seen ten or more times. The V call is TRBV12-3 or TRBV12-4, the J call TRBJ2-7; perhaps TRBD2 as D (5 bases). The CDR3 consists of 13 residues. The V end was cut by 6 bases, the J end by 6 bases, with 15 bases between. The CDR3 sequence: CASRLQSGSEQYF. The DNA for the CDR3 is TGTGCCAGCAGATTACAATCGGGGTCCGAGCAGTACTTC.